Listed here is a single T cell receptor (beta chain). Its specificity is unknown. Use of 60 Vbeta and 13 Jbeta primers characterized the PCR. In the authors' methods: Roughly 11 million shared chains were among about 80 million unique TCR beta chains counted in a later analysis. Data came from immunoSEQ multiplex PCR; TCRdb stores just in-frame clones and leaves some out. V and J calls and clone size follow that table, whereas D and trimming were derived from the DNA. Here the sample table reports around 74,000 clones. This record belongs to a study of cytomegalovirus exposure and HLA in healthy donors. Study-wide results and limits: CMV serostatus was the sole immune exposure data available. With high specificity and sensitivity, the classifier reportedly diagnosed cytomegalovirus status. A later analysis associated 16,951 TCR beta sequences with HLA alleles at a 0.05 false discovery rate.

The CDR3 contains 15 residues. Trimming removed 0 bases from V and 8 bases from J, with 11 bases in between. The germline V gene has CDR1 LGHNA and CDR2 YNFKEQ. This TCR was recovered from a man aged 45-65 years in good health and CMV-seropositive. The chain carries TRBV4-2 and TRBJ1-6; the D is unclear. Sequences were obtained from PBMCs. As DNA, the CDR3 is TGTGCCAGCAGCCAAGAAACCCAGGTAGATTCACCCCTCCACTTT. This encodes CASSQETQVDSPLHF.